This entry lists 9 T cell receptor beta chains sequenced from one sample in a study of radiation and T cells in renal cell carcinoma. Here immunoSEQ multiplex PCR was the method, and the copy in TCRdb shows in-frame clones only, minus some. The sample holds 150,000 to 160,000 clones, approximately 86% seen once. Time point here: blood 2 weeks post-SBRT. Treatment noted: 15 Gy SBRT to primary tumor, nephrectomy 4 weeks later. This specimen consisted of blood, obtained from a patient whose treatment included radiotherapy and nephrectomy. Receptor source: a woman aged 45-60 years with renal cell carcinoma.

This clone was counted only a few times. The chain carries TRBV5-4 and TRBJ2-1; D remains unclear. Trimming left V 4 bases short and J 7 bases short, with 12 bases between. The CDR3 covers 13 residues. Germline V gene sequence: CDR1 SGHNT, CDR2 YYREEE (reference sequence). DNA of the CDR3: TGTGCCAGCAGCGAAAGACTCGTGAATGAGCAGTTCTTC. Translating it yields CASSERLVNEQFF.

V gene TRBV29-1 combines with J gene TRBJ1-5, with TRBD1 as a possible D gene (6 bases). Germline V gene sequence: CDR1 SQVTM, CDR2 ANQGSEA. The CDR3 is 13 amino acids. V lost 5 bases to trimming and J lost 5 bases, with 13 bases between them. The CDR3 loop reads CSVRKGGDQPQHF. The CDR3 DNA reads as TGCAGCGTTAGAAAAGGGGGGGATCAGCCCCAGCATTTT.

V and J are TRBV5-1 and TRBJ2-7, with unresolved D. V was clipped by 2 bases and J by 2 bases, with 8 bases between them. Germline-derived CDR1 and CDR2 are SGHRS and YFSETQ. This CDR3 contains 13 residues. The CDR3 DNA reads as TGCGCCAGCAGCTTTGATGTCGCCTACGAGCAGTACTTC. Its protein product is CASSFDVAYEQYF.

This sequence joins TRBV7-2 and TRBJ1-2; tentatively, D is TRBD1 (6 bases). The germline V gene encodes CDR1 SGHTA and CDR2 FQGNSA. The CDR3 runs 14 residues. V was pared by 5 bases and J by 8 bases, with 18 bases between. CDR3 sequence: CASSRPGGGWGYTF. The CDR3, as DNA: TGTGCCAGCAGCCGTCCTGGTGGGGGCTGGGGCTACACCTTC. Together with reference TRBV7-2 and TRBJ1-2, the CDR3 gives the full variable domain: GAGVSQSPSNKVTEKGKDVELRCDPISGHTALYWYRQSLGQGLEFLIYFQGNSAPDKSGLPSDRFSAERTGGSVSTLTIQRTQQEDSAVYLCASSRPGGGWGYTFGSGTRLTVV.

This clone was counted only a few times. This chain joins TRBV27 and TRBJ1-5; no reliable D call. V lost 5 bases and J 4 bases, leaving 9 bases between the germline ends. Germline lookup yields CDR1 MNHEY and CDR2 SMNVEV (reference sequence). The CDR3 consists of 13 residues. CDR3 protein: CASSRSFNQPQHF. The CDR3 nucleotides read TGTGCCAGCAGTCGGAGTTTTAATCAGCCCCAGCATTTT.

This clone came up once. The chain combines TRBV6-1 with TRBJ1-2; D may be TRBD1 (5 bases). The ends were cut back, 6 bases at V and 3 bases at J, with 11 bases in the middle. The V gene's germline CDR1 is MNHNS and CDR2 SASEGT. The CDR3 runs to 13 residues. The CDR3 is CASSEPRDYGYTF. DNA of the CDR3: TGTGCCAGCAGCGAACCCAGGGACTATGGCTACACCTTC.

About this clone: This could be a read error, since a much larger clone is one nucleotide away. This chain links TRBV5-5 with TRBJ2-7; the D gene is possibly TRBD1 (5 bases). Trimming pared 1 base from V and 5 bases from J, leaving 7 bases between. The CDR3 consists of 12 residues. Per germline, CDR1 SGHKS and CDR2 YYEKEE (reference sequence). CDR3 protein: CASSLQGNEQYF. Written as DNA, the CDR3 is TGTGCCAGCAGCTTGCAGGGTAACGAGCAGTACTTC.

This clone was seen only once. This chain joins TRBV19 and TRBJ1-5, with 7 bases aligning to TRBD1. CDR3 size: 16 residues. The germline CDR1 and CDR2 sequences are LNHDA and SQIVND (reference sequence). V gave up 5 bases and J gave up 5 bases; unmatched junction bases: 12. The CDR3 sequence: CASSPNRQGGHQPQHF. CDR3 DNA: TGTGCCAGTAGTCCAAACCGACAGGGAGGCCATCAGCCCCAGCATTTT.

V is TRBV6-1 and J is TRBJ1-5; 9 nucleotides agree with TRBD1. The CDR3 spans 14 residues. The germline CDR1 and CDR2 sequences are MNHNS and SASEGT. Trimming at V came to 2 bases and at J to 7 bases, leaving 3 bases not matched to a gene. The CDR3 sequence is CASSERDRAQPQHF. The CDR3 DNA reads as TGTGCCAGCAGTGAAAGGGACAGGGCCCAGCCCCAGCATTTT.